This TCR beta chain was observed in a study of blood T cell repertoires in COVID-19. The ends lost 3 bases at V and 10 bases at J; junction bases unmatched: 10. Germline V lookup: CDR1 KGHDR, CDR2 SFDVKD. The CDR3 sequence is 14 residues long. Using immunoSEQ multiplex PCR, the repertoire was profiled, and TCRdb retains in-frame clones only, with some absent. The table has a few hundred thousand clones, about 86% seen once. This clonotype was obtained from a woman in her thirties or forties with acute COVID-19. This chain uses TRBV24-1 with TRBJ1-1; 7 nucleotides line up with TRBD1. Specimen: PBMCs or T cells enriched from blood (not recorded which). The CDR3 DNA follows: TGTGCCACCAGTGATCCAGGACAGGTGGTGGGAGCTTTCTTT. Translation: CATSDPGQVVGAFF.